The 27 T cell receptor beta chains presented below share a single source sample, sequenced in a study of T-cell memory formation after mild COVID-19. MiXCR, applied by TCRdb to the 5' RACE reads, yields one record per CDR3 protein. The table lists fewer than 550,000 distinct CDR3 sequences, 20% of them singletons. Specimen: PBMCs or a T cell subset sorted from them (not recorded which). The origin of the receptors is an adult woman who had mild COVID-19 (a few samples of this study predate the infection). Cell type and time point are not known.

The chain employs TRBV6-1 and TRBJ2-5; D remains ambiguous. This CDR3 has 12 residues. The ends were cut back, 10 bases at V and 4 bases at J, with 13 bases in the middle. Per the germline V gene, CDR1 is MNHNS and CDR2 is SASEGT. CDR3 nucleotide sequence: TGTGCCACCCGCCCTGGTGGAGAGACCCAGTACTTC. It yields the protein CATRPGGETQYF.

The chain couples TRBV7-2 to TRBJ2-7; D may be TRBD1 (6 bases). V lost 4 bases to trimming and J lost 0 bases, with 10 bases between them. CDR3 size: 14 residues. CDR1 and CDR2 (germline): SGHTA, FQGNSA. The CDR3, as DNA: TGTGCCAGCAGCTCGACAGGCCTCTCCTACGAGCAGTACTTC. Translating it yields CASSSTGLSYEQYF.

This clonotype was seen more than once but under ten times. J is TRBJ2-1 and V is TRBV7-2; 9 bases line up with TRBD2. This CDR3 region has 14 residues. Germline V gene data show CDR1 as SGHTA and CDR2 as FQGNSA. The CDR3 protein is CASRGLALSDEQFF. The CDR3, as DNA: TGTGCGAGTCGCGGACTAGCGCTTAGTGATGAGCAGTTCTTC.

The chain joins TRBV6-2 or TRBV6-3 to TRBJ1-2, with D possibly TRBD1 on 5 matching bases. Trimming removed 8 bases from V and 7 bases from J, with 14 bases in between. Germline V gene lookup returns CDR1 MNHEY and CDR2 SVGEGT. This CDR3 spans 12 amino acids. The CDR3 is CASRRGGGGYTF. The DNA for the CDR3 is TGTGCCAGCCGGCGGGGCGGCGGTGGCTACACCTTC.

This clonotype occurred a few times. The J gene is TRBJ1-1, the V gene TRBV7-9; D is uncertain. This CDR3 region has 14 residues. Germline CDR1 SEHNR, CDR2 FQNEAQ (reference sequence). Trimming stripped 5 bases from V and 4 bases from J, with 14 bases between. The CDR3 DNA reads as TGTGCCAGCAGCCCCCCTGGGAGGAGCACTGAAGCTTTCTTT. Encoded protein: CASSPPGRSTEAFF.

The chain uses TRBV7-2 and TRBJ2-6; D gene unclear. CDR1 SGHTA and CDR2 FQGNSA come from the germline V gene. Trimming pared 10 bases from V and 2 bases from J, leaving 6 bases between. The CDR3 extends over 12 amino acids. The CDR3: CATVPGANVLTF. As DNA, the CDR3 is TGTGCCACCGTCCCTGGGGCCAACGTCCTGACTTTC.

This clonotype was observed a few times. The chain combines TRBV7-9 with TRBJ2-1; TRBD2 matches at 12 bases. After removal of 8 bases from V and 8 bases from J, the junction contained 7 bases not matched to a gene. The CDR3 contains 14 residues. The germline gives CDR1 SEHNR, CDR2 FQNEAQ (reference sequence). Here the CDR3 reads CASGLAGGPYEQFF. The DNA for the CDR3 is TGTGCCAGCGGCCTAGCGGGGGGGCCCTATGAGCAGTTCTTC. Full variable domain (missing parts from reference TRBV7-9 and TRBJ2-1): DTGVSQNPRHKITKRGQNVTFRCDPISEHNRLYWYRQTLGQGPEFLTYFQNEAQLEKSRLLSDRFSAERPKGSFSTLEIQRTEQGDSAMYLCASGLAGGPYEQFFGPGTRLTVL.

About this clonotype: The CDR3 ends on some other residue instead of the conserved phenylalanine or tryptophan, so this is likely a read error. It is unclear where the CDR3 begins or ends on the DNA, so no DNA is shown, and the CDR3 is as TCRdb lists it. This CDR3 is CASSLDRGLRTY. V gene TRBV5-4 combines with J gene TRBJ2-1; the listed D gene, TRBD1, was not tested against the DNA. The germline V gene has CDR1 SGHNT and CDR2 YYREEE (reference sequence). The CDR3 length is 12 residues, termini included.

This sequence joins TRBV5-6 and TRBJ2-1; 7 positions match TRBD2. The V segment lost 4 bases and the J segment 3 bases; nucleotides outside the gene matches: 4. This CDR3 spans 14 amino acids. Germline V gene sequence: CDR1 SGHDT, CDR2 YYEEEE. The CDR3, as DNA: TGTGCCAGCAGCATGCCGGGGGGCTACAATGAGCAGTTCTTC. It codes for CASSMPGGYNEQFF.

The chain links TRBV6-6 to TRBJ2-7; D may be TRBD1 or TRBD2 (5 bases each). The ends were cut back, 6 bases at V and 9 bases at J, with 18 bases in the middle. The CDR3 consists of 13 residues. Germline values: CDR1 MNHNY, CDR2 SVGAGI (reference sequence). Written as DNA, the CDR3 is TGTGCCAGCAGACTAACACTCGGGGCTGGGCAGTACTTC. It is translated as CASRLTLGAGQYF.

V gene TRBV4-1 combines with J gene TRBJ1-2; D is undetermined. CDR1 is MGHRA and CDR2 is YSYEKL in the germline V gene. The CDR3 is made up of 14 amino acids. V was clipped by 0 bases and J by 5 bases, with 10 bases between them. The CDR3 DNA follows: TGCGCCAGCAGCCAAGATAGCAGTTTATATGGCTACACCTTC. Protein product: CASSQDSSLYGYTF.

This clonotype has at least ten counts. CDR3 region: CASSDSGQRHEKLFF. CDR3 nucleotides: TGTGCCAGCAGTGACTCGGGACAGAGGCATGAAAAACTGTTTTTT. V gene TRBV2 combines with J gene TRBJ1-4; 7 nucleotides align to TRBD1. The CDR3 has 15 residues. Germline-derived CDR1 and CDR2 are SNHLY and FYNNEI. Trimming took 3 bases from V and 6 from J; bases not matched to a gene: 7.

This clonotype has at least ten counts. This sequence joins TRBV20-1 and TRBJ2-3; 8 bases map to TRBD1. CDR3 size: 15 residues. Germline loops: CDR1 DFQATT, CDR2 SNEGSKA (reference sequence). J was trimmed by 6 bases and V by 5 bases; bases with no gene match: 13. CDR3 bases: TGCAGTGCTCCACCGGACAGGGAATGGACGGATACGCAGTATTTT. It codes for CSAPPDREWTDTQYF.

V usage is TRBV11-3 and J usage is TRBJ2-3; D is unclear. This CDR3 contains 15 residues. Trimming pared 5 bases from V and 0 bases from J, leaving 12 bases between. Looked up from germline, CDR1 is SGHNT and CDR2 is YENEEA. The CDR3 protein is CASSPFGQSTDTQYF. The CDR3 DNA reads as TGTGCCAGCAGCCCCTTCGGCCAAAGCACAGATACGCAGTATTTT.

In this sample, this clonotype turned up a few times. The V gene is TRBV7-2, the J gene TRBJ2-3; D gene ambiguous. V shed 1 base and J shed 1 base, with 9 bases lying between them. The germline gives CDR1 SGHTA, CDR2 FQGNSA. The CDR3 loop spans 15 amino acids. In DNA, the CDR3 is TGTGCCAGCAGCTTAGTTGGCCTACGCACAGATACGCAGTATTTT. Translating it yields CASSLVGLRTDTQYF.

The chain links TRBV20-1 to TRBJ1-2, with D possibly matching TRBD1 (6 bases). Per the germline V gene, CDR1 is DFQATT and CDR2 is SNEGSKA (reference sequence). V was shortened by 1 base and J by 0 bases, with 9 bases between the two germline ends. The CDR3 extends over 14 amino acids. The CDR3 protein is CSARGRGSNYGYTF. The CDR3 nucleotides are TGCAGTGCTAGAGGCAGGGGATCTAACTATGGCTACACCTTC.

The chain joins TRBV27 to TRBJ2-5; 8 bases are a match to TRBD2. Germline V lookup: CDR1 MNHEY, CDR2 SMNVEV (reference sequence). J was trimmed by 5 bases and V by 0 bases; bases with no gene match: 5. The CDR3 runs 15 residues. In DNA form, the CDR3 reads TGTGCCAGCAGTTTATCAGCGGGAGCCGAGGAGACCCAGTACTTC. Encoded protein: CASSLSAGAEETQYF.

This clonotype was found a few times. The chain combines TRBV7-6 with TRBJ2-2; D might be TRBD1 (6 bases). The germline V gene encodes CDR1 SGHVS and CDR2 FNYEAQ. The CDR3 consists of 16 residues. The V end lost 5 bases, the J end lost 3 bases, and 16 bases lay between the germline ends. CDR3 DNA sequence: TGTGCCAGCAGCACAAGAGGGGGTTCTCACACCGGGGAGCTGTTTTTT. Protein sequence: CASSTRGGSHTGELFF. Together with reference TRBV7-6 and TRBJ2-2, the CDR3 gives the full variable domain: GAGVSQSPRYKVTKRGQDVALRCDPISGHVSLYWYRQALGQGPEFLTYFNYEAQQDKSGLPNDRFSAERPEGSISTLTIQRTEQRDSAMYRCASSTRGGSHTGELFFGEGSRLTVL.

V gene TRBV7-2 combines with J gene TRBJ2-3; TRBD1 might be the D (5 bases). The germline CDR1 and CDR2 sequences are SGHTA and FQGNSA. Deletions cut 5 bases from V and 0 bases from J, with 12 bases between. This CDR3 has 15 amino acids. CDR3 sequence reads: CASSPDSDSTDTQYF. The DNA for the CDR3 is TGTGCCAGCAGCCCCGACAGCGACAGCACAGATACGCAGTATTTT.

CDR3 in DNA: TGCGCCAGCAGCAAAGGCGTTGGGGGCCCGGAGACCCAGTACTTC. Translated, it gives CASSKGVGGPETQYF. The V and J genes are TRBV5-1 and TRBJ2-5; the D gene is possibly TRBD1 (6 bases). CDR1 is SGHRS, CDR2 YFSETQ, per germline. This CDR3 has 15 amino acids. The ends were cut back, 4 bases at V and 5 bases at J, with 18 bases in the middle.

This clonotype turned up a few times. V gene TRBV9 combines with J gene TRBJ2-7, with 13 bases fitting TRBD2. The CDR3 runs 16 residues. The junction had 6 bases not matched to a gene; V was cut back by 3 bases and J by 3 bases. CDR1 and CDR2 (germline): SGDLS, YYNGEE. The CDR3 sequence: CASSAPGLAGVYEQYF. CDR3 DNA sequence: TGTGCCAGCAGCGCCCCTGGACTAGCGGGGGTCTACGAGCAGTACTTC. Combining the CDR3 with reference TRBV9 and TRBJ2-7 gives the whole variable domain DSGVTQTPKHLITATGQRVTLRCSPRSGDLSVYWYQQSLDQGLQFLIQYYNGEERAKGNILERFSAQQFPDLHSELNLSSLELGDSALYFCASSAPGLAGVYEQYFGPGTRLTVT.

This clonotype has more than one count but fewer than ten. The V and J genes are TRBV5-1 and TRBJ1-1; D is unclear. The germline CDR1 and CDR2 sequences are SGHRS and YFSETQ. The length of the CDR3 is 15 residues. V lost 4 bases, J lost 1 base, and 14 bases lay in between. The CDR3 nucleotides are TGCGCCAGCAGCGTGCTCGGACCGACGAACACTGAAGCTTTCTTT. Protein: CASSVLGPTNTEAFF.

Only a few counts were recorded for this clonotype. The chain couples TRBV24-1 to TRBJ2-5; 10 bases match TRBD2. The V segment lost 7 bases and the J segment 1 base; nucleotides outside the gene matches: 5. The CDR3 totals 15 residues. Looked up from germline, CDR1 is KGHDR and CDR2 is SFDVKD. The CDR3 here is CATSGLAESQETQYF. For the CDR3, the DNA is TGTGCCACCAGCGGACTAGCGGAAAGCCAAGAGACCCAGTACTTC.

The gene calls are TRBV6-5 and TRBJ2-3, with TRBD2 matching 13 bases. The CDR3 contains 17 residues. Germline V gene data show CDR1 as MNHEY and CDR2 as SVGAGI. The V and J ends lost 4 bases and 1 base, in that order; junction bases with no gene match: 5. The CDR3 sequence is CASSFATSGGRTDTQYF. CDR3 nucleotides: TGTGCCAGCAGTTTCGCGACTAGCGGGGGGCGCACAGATACGCAGTATTTT.

This clonotype was seen more than once but under ten times. The genes are TRBV14 and TRBJ2-2; 7 bases align to TRBD2. V shed 4 bases and J 6 bases; nucleotides not matched to a gene: 5. This CDR3 is built from 14 residues. Germline V lookup: CDR1 SGHDN, CDR2 FVKESK. DNA of the CDR3: TGTGCCAGCAGCCCCATCGCGGGGGCCGGGGAGCTGTTTTTT. Translated, it gives CASSPIAGAGELFF.

This clonotype appeared a few times. This chain uses TRBV20-1 with TRBJ1-1; D not resolved. This CDR3 contains 13 residues. With 0 bases removed from V and 5 bases from J, the gap between germline ends came to 10 bases. Germline CDR1 is DFQATT and CDR2 is SNEGSKA (reference sequence). This CDR3 is CSARDRGVTEAFF. The CDR3 DNA reads TGCAGTGCTAGAGATCGCGGGGTAACTGAAGCTTTCTTT.

The V call is TRBV12-3 or TRBV12-4, the J call TRBJ2-3, with 8 bases identical to TRBD1. The CDR3 is 18 residues long. The trim removed 2 bases at V and 3 bases at J, leaving 13 bases unmatched. The CDR3 here is CASSLRASAQGATDTQYF. The CDR3 DNA reads TGTGCCAGCAGTTTACGGGCCTCAGCGCAGGGGGCTACAGATACGCAGTATTTT.